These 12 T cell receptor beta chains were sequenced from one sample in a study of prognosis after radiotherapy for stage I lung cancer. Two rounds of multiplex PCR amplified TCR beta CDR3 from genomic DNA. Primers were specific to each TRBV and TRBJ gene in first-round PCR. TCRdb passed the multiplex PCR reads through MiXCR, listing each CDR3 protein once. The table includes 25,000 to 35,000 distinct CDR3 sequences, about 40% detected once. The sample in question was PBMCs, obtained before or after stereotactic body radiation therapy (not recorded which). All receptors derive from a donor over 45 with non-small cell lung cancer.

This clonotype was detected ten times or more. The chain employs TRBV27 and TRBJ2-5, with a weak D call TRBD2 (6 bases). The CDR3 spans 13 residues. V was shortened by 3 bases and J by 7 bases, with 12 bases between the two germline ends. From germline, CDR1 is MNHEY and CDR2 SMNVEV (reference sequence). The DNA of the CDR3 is TGTGCCAGCAGTTTCAGGGTCGGGGGGACCCAGTACTTC. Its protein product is CASSFRVGGTQYF.

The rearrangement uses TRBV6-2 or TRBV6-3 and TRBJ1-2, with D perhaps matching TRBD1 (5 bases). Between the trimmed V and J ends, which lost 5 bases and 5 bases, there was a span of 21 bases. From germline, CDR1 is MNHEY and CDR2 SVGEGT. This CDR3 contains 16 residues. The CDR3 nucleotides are TGTGCCAGCAGTGAAGGGAGGGGCATGCTAAAGTATGGCTACACCTTC. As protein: CASSEGRGMLKYGYTF.

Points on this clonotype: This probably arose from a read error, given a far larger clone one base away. Written as DNA, the CDR3 is TGTGCCAGCAGTTACAGGCAAGCAGATACGCAGTATTTT. Residues: CASSYRQADTQYF. The chain joins TRBV6-5 to TRBJ2-3; D call uncertain. The CDR3 extends over 13 amino acids. V was shortened by 2 bases and J by 4 bases, with 7 bases between the two germline ends. The germline CDR1 and CDR2 sequences are MNHEY and SVGAGI.

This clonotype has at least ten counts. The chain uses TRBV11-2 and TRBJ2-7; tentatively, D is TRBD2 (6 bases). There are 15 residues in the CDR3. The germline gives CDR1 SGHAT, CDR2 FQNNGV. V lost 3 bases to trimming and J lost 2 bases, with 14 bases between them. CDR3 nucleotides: TGTGCCAGCAGCTTTTTCGCGGGGCCCCCCTACGAGCAGTACTTC. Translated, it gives CASSFFAGPPYEQYF.

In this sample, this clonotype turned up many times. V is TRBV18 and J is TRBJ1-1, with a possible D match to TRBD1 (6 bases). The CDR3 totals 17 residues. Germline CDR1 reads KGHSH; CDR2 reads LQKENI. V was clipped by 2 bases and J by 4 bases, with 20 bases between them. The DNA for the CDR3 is TGTGCCAGCTCACCAATGGCGGGGGGCACTCTGGGCACTGAAGCTTTCTTT. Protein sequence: CASSPMAGGTLGTEAFF.

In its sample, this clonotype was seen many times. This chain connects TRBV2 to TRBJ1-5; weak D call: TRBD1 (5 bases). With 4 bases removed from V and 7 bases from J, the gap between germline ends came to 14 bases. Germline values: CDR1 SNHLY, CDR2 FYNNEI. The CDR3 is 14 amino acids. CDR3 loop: CASSAGGGRQPQHF. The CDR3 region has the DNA TGTGCCAGCAGTGCTGGGGGGGGTCGGCAGCCCCAGCATTTT.

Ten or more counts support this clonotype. The DNA for the CDR3 is TGTGCCAGCAGCCCCCAGGGTTGGCTCGATGGCTACACCTTC. It translates to CASSPQGWLDGYTF. The chain uses TRBV7-2 and TRBJ1-2, with D tentatively TRBD1 (5 bases). Germline V gene data show CDR1 as SGHTA and CDR2 as FQGNSA. Trimming took 5 bases from V and 6 from J, leaving 16 bases between them. This CDR3 is built from 14 residues. The full variable domain, with the rest looked up from reference TRBV7-2 and TRBJ1-2, is GAGVSQSPSNKVTEKGKDVELRCDPISGHTALYWYRQSLGQGLEFLIYFQGNSAPDKSGLPSDRFSAERTGGSVSTLTIQRTQQEDSAVYLCASSPQGWLDGYTFGSGTRLTVV.

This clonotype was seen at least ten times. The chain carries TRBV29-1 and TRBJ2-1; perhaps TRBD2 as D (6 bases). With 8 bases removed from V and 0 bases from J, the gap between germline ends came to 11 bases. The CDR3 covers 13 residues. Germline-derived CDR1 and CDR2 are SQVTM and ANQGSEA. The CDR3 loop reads CSLRESSYNEQFF. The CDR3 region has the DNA TGCAGCTTACGGGAGAGCTCCTACAATGAGCAGTTCTTC.

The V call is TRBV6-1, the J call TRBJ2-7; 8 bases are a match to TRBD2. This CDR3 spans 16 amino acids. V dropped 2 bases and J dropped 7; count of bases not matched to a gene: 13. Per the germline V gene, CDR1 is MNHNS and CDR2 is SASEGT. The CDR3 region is CASSEMRGAGALEQYF. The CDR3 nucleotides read TGTGCCAGCAGTGAAATGCGGGGAGCGGGAGCGCTAGAGCAGTACTTC.

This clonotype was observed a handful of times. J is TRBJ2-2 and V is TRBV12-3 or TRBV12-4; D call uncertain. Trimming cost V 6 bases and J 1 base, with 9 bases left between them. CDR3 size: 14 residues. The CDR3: CASRTSGNTGELFF. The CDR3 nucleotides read TGTGCCAGCAGAACCTCAGGGAACACCGGGGAGCTGTTTTTT.

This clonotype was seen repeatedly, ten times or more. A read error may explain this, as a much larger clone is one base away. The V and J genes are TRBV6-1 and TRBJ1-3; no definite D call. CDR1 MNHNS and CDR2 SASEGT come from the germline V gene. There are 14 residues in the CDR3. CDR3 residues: CASIMSRSGNTMYF. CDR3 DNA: TGTGCCAGCATTATGTCCCGCTCTGGAAACACCATGTATTTT.

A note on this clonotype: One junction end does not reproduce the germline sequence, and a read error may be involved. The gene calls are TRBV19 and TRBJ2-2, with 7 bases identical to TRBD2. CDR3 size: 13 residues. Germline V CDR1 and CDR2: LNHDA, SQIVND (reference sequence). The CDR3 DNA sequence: TGTGCCAGTAGTATCCTGGGGAGCGGGAAGCTGTTTTTT. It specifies CASSILGSGKLFF.